A single sample is the source of the 15 T cell receptor beta chains below, sequenced in a study of T-cell reconstitution after alpha-beta-depleted transplantation in children. Construction of the TCRbeta library involved unique molecular identifiers. Via MiXCR, TCRdb re-called the PCR reads, giving one row per CDR3 protein. In the table there are some 390,000 distinct CDR3 sequences, roughly 21% of which are singletons. The material sequenced was PBMCs from the stem cell graft donor, taken from the stem cell graft. The receptors originated from a human donor who donated a stem cell graft to a child with acute myeloid leukemia.

This rearrangement joins TRBV20-1 to TRBJ1-4; no clear D. Germline V gives CDR1 DFQATT, CDR2 SNEGSKA (reference sequence). The CDR3 runs 16 residues. With 6 bases removed from V and 0 bases from J, the gap between germline ends came to 17 bases. CDR3 protein: CSATGPRKATNEKLFF. The CDR3 region has the DNA TGCAGTGCCACCGGACCCCGTAAGGCAACTAATGAAAAACTGTTTTTT.

This chain links TRBV12-3 or TRBV12-4 with TRBJ1-3, with TRBD1 identical over 8 bases. J lost 4 bases, V lost 4 bases, and 3 bases had no gene match. This CDR3 has 14 residues. The CDR3 nucleotides read TGTGCCAGCAGTTGGACAGGGAGCGGAAACACCATATATTTT. Protein sequence: CASSWTGSGNTIYF.

The chain couples TRBV28 to TRBJ1-3; the match to TRBD1 covers 10 bases. The CDR3 is 19 amino acids. The germline CDR1 and CDR2 sequences are MDHEN and SYDVKM. V was pared by 4 bases and J by 0 bases, with 12 bases of the junction left unmatched. This CDR3 reads CASSSLPGTGVGSGNTIYF. In DNA, the CDR3 is TGTGCCAGCAGTTCACTTCCCGGGACAGGGGTCGGCTCTGGAAACACCATATATTTT.

This clonotype occurred a few times. The rearrangement joins TRBV28 to TRBJ2-7; 7 bases fit TRBD2. The germline CDR1 and CDR2 sequences are MDHEN and SYDVKM. Trimming took 6 bases from V and 0 from J; bases not matched to a gene: 8. This CDR3 comprises 15 residues. As DNA, the CDR3 is TGTGCCAGCAGCCTCCTAGCGGCCAGCTCCTACGAGCAGTACTTC. Translation: CASSLLAASSYEQYF.

This clonotype came up many times. J is TRBJ2-5 and V is TRBV20-1; tentative D call: TRBD1 (6 bases). With 0 bases removed from V and 7 bases from J, the gap between germline ends came to 15 bases. The CDR3 contains 14 residues. The germline CDR1 and CDR2 sequences are DFQATT and SNEGSKA (reference sequence). The CDR3 nucleotides are TGCAGTGCTAGAGATCGCGGTGGGGGCGGGACCCAGTACTTC. Its protein is CSARDRGGGGTQYF.

The chain combines TRBV29-1 with TRBJ2-1; D may be TRBD2 (6 bases). The ends were cut back, 4 bases at V and 7 bases at J, with 14 bases in the middle. CDR3 size: 13 residues. Per the germline V gene, CDR1 is SQVTM and CDR2 is ANQGSEA. CDR3 residues: CSVVAVGGNEQFF. CDR3 DNA: TGCAGCGTTGTTGCGGTCGGGGGAAATGAGCAGTTCTTC.

This clonotype was counted many times. V is TRBV6-1 and J is TRBJ2-2; TRBD2 might be the D (5 bases). Germline CDR1 MNHNS, CDR2 SASEGT. V shed 8 bases and J shed 5 bases, with 21 bases lying between them. This CDR3 has 16 residues. In DNA, the CDR3 is TGTGCCAGCGGGCGGGTCCTTGAGGTTTGGACCGGGGAGCTGTTTTTT. Its protein product is CASGRVLEVWTGELFF.

CDR3 sequence reads: CASSYAHENSYEQYF. CDR3 sequence (DNA): TGTGCCAGCAGTTACGCCCACGAAAACTCCTACGAGCAGTACTTC. V usage is TRBV6-5 and J usage is TRBJ2-7, with no clear D. Per the germline V gene, CDR1 is MNHEY and CDR2 is SVGAGI. The CDR3 totals 15 residues. The V gene lost 2 bases and the J gene lost 0 bases, with 11 bases spanning the gap.

This clonotype was observed many times. The chain links TRBV12-3 or TRBV12-4 to TRBJ1-5, with 7 bases identical to TRBD1. V shed 6 bases, J shed 2 bases, and the junction held 4 bases outside the gene matches. This CDR3 spans 14 amino acids. The CDR3 loop is CASRGTDGNQPQHF. The CDR3 coding sequence is TGTGCCAGCAGAGGGACAGATGGCAATCAGCCCCAGCATTTT.

In nucleotides, the CDR3 is TGTGCCAGCAAACCGGGAACCTACGAGCAGTACTTC. Translation: CASKPGTYEQYF. The chain joins TRBV2 to TRBJ2-7; perhaps TRBD2 as D (5 bases). The V and J ends lost 7 bases and 2 bases respectively, with 9 bases between them. The CDR3 length is 12 residues. Germline CDR1 SNHLY, CDR2 FYNNEI.

The V and J genes are TRBV4-1 and TRBJ2-2; 9 nucleotides align to TRBD1. Trimming at V came to 3 bases and at J to 5 bases, leaving 4 bases not matched to a gene. CDR1 is MGHRA, CDR2 YSYEKL, per germline. This CDR3 has 15 residues. As DNA, the CDR3 is TGCGCCAGCAGCCAGGGGGGGACAGGGACCGGGGAGCTGTTTTTT. The encoded protein is CASSQGGTGTGELFF.

In its sample, this clonotype was seen many times. The chain carries TRBV29-1 and TRBJ1-2, with D possibly TRBD1 on 5 matching bases. The V end lost 4 bases, the J end lost 2 bases, and 11 bases lay between the germline ends. Germline V gene lookup returns CDR1 SQVTM and CDR2 ANQGSEA. The CDR3 has 13 amino acids. The CDR3 sequence is CSVAPGTNYGYTF. DNA of the CDR3: TGCAGCGTTGCCCCAGGGACGAACTATGGCTACACCTTC.

The chain uses TRBV4-2 and TRBJ2-3; TRBD1 is a possible D gene (6 bases). The CDR3 extends over 18 amino acids. Deletions cut 4 bases from V and 5 bases from J, with 25 bases between. CDR1 is LGHNA, CDR2 YNFKEQ, per germline. The CDR3 loop reads CASSPKGRPGAIKDTQYF. The CDR3 DNA reads as TGTGCCAGCAGCCCGAAGGGTCGGCCAGGGGCTATCAAAGATACGCAGTATTTT.

The V gene is TRBV6-5, the J gene TRBJ2-7; D is unresolved. CDR3 length: 12 residues. Germline assignment: CDR1 MNHEY and CDR2 SVGAGI. V dropped 2 bases and J dropped 7 bases, with 9 bases sitting between them. Here the CDR3 DNA reads TGTGCCAGCAGTTACCTCGCGCGGGAGCAGTACTTC. Residues: CASSYLAREQYF.

The chain recombines TRBV28 with TRBJ1-1; the D gene is possibly TRBD1 (5 bases). This CDR3 region has 14 residues. V was cut by 2 bases and J by 3 bases, with 10 bases left in between. CDR1 is MDHEN and CDR2 is SYDVKM in the germline V gene. The CDR3 loop is CASSLRGADTEAFF. The CDR3 DNA is TGTGCCAGCAGTTTAAGGGGAGCGGACACTGAAGCTTTCTTT.